These T cell receptor beta chains were read from a single sample in a study of T cell repertoires in cytomegalovirus infection. TCRdb re-called the reads through MiXCR, storing one row per CDR3 protein. The sample consists of 450,000 to 650,000 distinct CDR3 sequences, more than 20% of them appearing once. The sequenced sample consisted of PBMCs. Receptors were obtained from a human donor in good health (CMV status not recorded). Some clones in this sample may be carry-over from other donors' samples. Both conserved end residues are part of each CDR3. The D gene is left open where the match is weak. Rows give clone size only sometimes, using once, few, many, or a class for an expanded clone.

v_gene	len	j_gene	d_gene	abundance	CDR3aa	CDR3nt
TRBV19	15	TRBJ2-5	NA	NA	CASSIVRASQETQYF	TGTGCCAGTAGTATTGTCAGGGCGTCACAAGAGACCCAGTACTTC
TRBV5-1	16	TRBJ2-5	NA	NA	CASSSEVTPSGETQYF	TGCGCCAGCAGCTCCGAGGTCACCCCATCCGGAGAGACCCAGTACTTC
TRBV7-8	14	TRBJ1-5	NA	many	CASSFGSGDQPQHF	NA
TRBV7-2	13	TRBJ1-2	TRBD1	many	CASSEQGYYGYTF	TGTGCCAGCAGCGAACAGGGGTACTATGGCTACACCTTC
TRBV28	14	TRBJ1-2	NA	NA	CASSSPHEGHGYTF	TGTGCCAGCAGTTCCCCCCATGAAGGTCATGGCTACACCTTC
TRBV23-1	14	TRBJ1-4	TRBD1	few	CASSRGTANEKLFF	TGCGCCAGCAGTCGAGGGACAGCTAATGAAAAACTGTTTTTT
TRBV28	12	TRBJ2-7	NA	few	CASTGRLREQYF	TGTGCCAGCACAGGACGTTTACGAGAGCAGTACTTC
TRBV5-6	16	TRBJ2-3	TRBD2	few	CASSHGLAGVTDTQYF	TGTGCCAGCAGCCACGGACTAGCGGGAGTTACAGATACGCAGTATTTT
TRBV7-2	13	TRBJ1-1	NA	many	CASSQTLATEAFF	TGTGCCAGCAGCCAGACCCTAGCAACTGAAGCTTTCTTT
TRBV7-2	13	TRBJ1-6	TRBD1	many	CASSLDRFSPLHF	TGTGCCAGCAGCTTGGACAGGTTCTCACCCCTCCACTTT
TRBV7-2	16	TRBJ2-4	NA	many	CASSLVGGLAKNIQYF	TGTGCCAGCAGCTTAGTTGGAGGACTAGCCAAAAACATTCAGTACTTC
TRBV6-5	15	TRBJ1-4	NA	NA	CASSYQLDRYEKLFF	TGTGCCAGCAGTTACCAGCTAGACAGATATGAAAAACTGTTTTTT
TRBV5-6	15	TRBJ1-1	NA	NA	CASSTSRGGDTEAFF	TGTGCCAGCAGCACCAGTCGGGGAGGTGACACTGAAGCTTTCTTT
TRBV24-1	12	TRBJ1-1	NA	few	CATSDLGTEAFF	TGTGCCACCAGTGATTTGGGCACTGAAGCTTTCTTT
TRBV28	14	TRBJ2-1	NA	NA	CASSLGGALNEQFF	TGTGCCAGCAGTTTAGGGGGGGCCCTAAATGAGCAGTTCTTC
TRBV6-6	16	TRBJ2-7	TRBD2	many	CASSAPTSASIYEQYF	TGTGCCAGCAGTGCTCCAACTAGCGCGTCGATCTACGAGCAGTACTTC
TRBV12-3/TRBV12-4	15	TRBJ1-2	TRBD1	few	CASSLALGGGFGYTF	TGTGCCAGCAGTTTAGCGCTGGGAGGGGGCTTTGGCTACACCTTC
TRBV7-2	15	TRBJ2-1	TRBD2	many	CASSPVAGSRNEQFF	TGTGCCAGCAGCCCGGTAGCGGGATCCCGCAATGAGCAGTTCTTC
TRBV28	15	TRBJ2-1	TRBD1	NA	CASSITGTVSHEQFF	TGTGCCAGCAGTATCACCGGGACAGTCTCCCATGAGCAGTTCTTC
TRBV7-2	13	TRBJ2-6	NA	medium-sized	CASSFAGANVLTF	TGTGCCAGCAGCTTTGCTGGGGCCAACGTCCTGACTTTC
TRBV6-2/TRBV6-3	12	TRBJ2-3	NA	few	CASSYSPDTQYF	TGTGCCAGCAGTTACTCCCCGGATACGCAGTATTTT
TRBV19	14	TRBJ2-7	NA	NA	CASSPRTVGGEQYF	TGTGCCAGTAGTCCCCGGACAGTGGGGGGCGAGCAGTACTTC
TRBV12-3/TRBV12-4	18	TRBJ2-5	TRBD2	few	CASSLLLAGGTSRETQYF	TGTGCCAGCAGTTTATTACTAGCGGGAGGGACTTCCCGGGAGACCCAGTACTTC
TRBV4-1	16	TRBJ2-3	TRBD2	NA	CASSQALAASTDTQYF	TGCGCCAGCAGCCAAGCACTAGCGGCTAGCACAGATACGCAGTATTTT
TRBV5-4	16	TRBJ2-1	TRBD2	NA	CASSPSTSGLYNEQFF	TGTGCCAGCAGCCCCTCCACTAGCGGACTATACAATGAGCAGTTCTTC
TRBV2	17	TRBJ2-1	TRBD2	few	CASSHRTSGRAYNEQFF	TGTGCCAGCAGTCACAGGACTAGCGGGAGGGCCTACAATGAGCAGTTCTTC
TRBV5-6	15	TRBJ1-1	NA	NA	CASSWKDEAYAEAFF	TGTGCCAGCAGCTGGAAAGATGAGGCCTACGCTGAAGCTTTCTTT
TRBV6-5	14	TRBJ2-7	NA	few	CASSYGQVHYEQYF	TGTGCCAGCAGTTACGGGCAGGTCCACTACGAGCAGTACTTC
TRBV28	15	TRBJ2-7	NA	NA	CASSLPGQQAYEQYF	TGTGCCAGCAGTTTACCCGGACAGCAAGCCTACGAGCAGTACTTC
TRBV10-3	14	TRBJ2-7	NA	few	CAISVVGASHEQYF	TGTGCCATCAGTGTAGTAGGAGCAAGCCACGAGCAGTACTTC
TRBV6-5	14	TRBJ2-1	NA	few	CASSSGGANNEQFF	TGTGCCAGCAGCTCGGGCGGGGCGAACAATGAGCAGTTCTTC
TRBV11-2	14	TRBJ2-1	TRBD2	NA	CASSSLAGHNEQFF	TGTGCCAGCAGCTCTCTAGCGGGGCACAATGAGCAGTTCTTC
TRBV5-1	14	TRBJ2-7	NA	NA	CASSPTLSSYEQYF	TGCGCCAGCAGCCCGACTCTCAGCTCCTACGAGCAGTACTTC
TRBV7-8	13	TRBJ2-7	NA	many	CASSVDTLYEQYF	TGTGCCAGCAGCGTGGACACTCTCTACGAGCAGTACTTC
TRBV7-2	14	TRBJ1-2	TRBD1	many	CASSKDRVVRGYTF	TGTGCCAGCAGTAAAGACAGGGTGGTACGTGGCTACACCTTC
TRBV5-6	18	TRBJ2-1	TRBD2	NA	CASSLRIAGTSGSNEQFF	TGTGCCAGCAGCTTGCGGATCGCCGGGACTAGCGGGAGTAATGAGCAGTTCTTC
TRBV18	13	TRBJ1-1	NA	NA	CASSRGENTEAFF	TGTGCCAGCTCACGGGGAGAGAACACTGAAGCTTTCTTT
TRBV4-3	15	TRBJ2-1	TRBD2	few	CASSQVGLVSNEQFF	TGCGCCAGCAGCCAAGTTGGACTAGTCTCCAATGAGCAGTTCTTC
TRBV12-3/TRBV12-4	15	TRBJ2-1	NA	NA	CASSYRVEVGNEQFF	TGTGCCAGCAGTTACAGGGTAGAGGTTGGGAATGAGCAGTTCTTC
TRBV12-3/TRBV12-4	14	TRBJ1-6	NA	few	CASSLTGNNSPLHF	TGTGCCAGCAGCCTTACAGGGAATAATTCACCCCTCCACTTT
TRBV12-3/TRBV12-4	17	TRBJ2-2	NA	NA	CASSLNLGESSTGELFF	TGTGCCAGCAGTTTAAATCTGGGGGAGAGCAGCACCGGGGAGCTGTTTTTT
TRBV4-1	15	TRBJ2-3	TRBD2	few	CASSRGGSYTDTQYF	TGCGCCAGCAGCCGCGGCGGGAGTTATACAGATACGCAGTATTTT
TRBV12-3/TRBV12-4	13	TRBJ2-1	NA	NA	CASSLDVGAGQLF	TGTGCCAGCAGTTTAGATGTGGGCGCCGGGCAGCTCTTC
TRBV6-2/TRBV6-3	11	TRBJ2-1	NA	NA	CASSQAAEQFF	TGTGCCAGCAGCCAAGCGGCTGAGCAGTTCTTC
TRBV28	15	TRBJ1-5	NA	NA	CASSPPWERNQPQHF	TGTGCCAGCAGTCCGCCATGGGAGCGGAATCAGCCCCAGCATTTT
TRBV29-1	11	TRBJ1-2	NA	NA	CSVFGQDGYTF	TGCAGCGTTTTTGGACAAGACGGCTACACCTTC
TRBV7-3	15	TRBJ2-3	TRBD2	few	CASSSSGRDLDTQYF	TGTGCCAGCAGCTCGAGCGGGAGAGATTTAGATACGCAGTATTTT
TRBV2	13	TRBJ2-7	TRBD2	few	CASNSGIFNEQYF	TGTGCCAGCAATAGCGGGATCTTCAACGAGCAGTACTTC
TRBV19	16	TRBJ2-7	TRBD2	NA	CASSSPGLARSYEQYF	TGTGCCAGTAGTTCACCGGGACTAGCGAGATCCTACGAGCAGTACTTC
TRBV12-3/TRBV12-4	15	TRBJ2-4	NA	few	CASSSDRLAKNIQYF	TGTGCCAGCAGTTCCGACAGATTAGCCAAAAACATTCAGTACTTC
TRBV7-4	12	TRBJ2-3	TRBD1	NA	CASSSRTGFLYF	TGTGCCAGCAGCAGCCGGACAGGTTTTTTGTATTTT
TRBV7-2	17	TRBJ1-5	NA	many	CASSLTPRGGTNQPQHF	TGTGCCAGCAGCCTCACTCCAAGGGGCGGAACAAATCAGCCCCAGCATTTT
TRBV7-2	14	TRBJ2-1	TRBD1	many	CASSSDRVRDEQFF	TGTGCCAGCAGCTCTGACAGGGTACGCGATGAGCAGTTCTTC
TRBV7-6	16	TRBJ2-7	TRBD2	NA	CASSLVIAGAPYEQYF	TGTGCCAGCAGCTTAGTAATAGCGGGAGCACCCTACGAGCAGTACTTC
TRBV7-9	14	TRBJ2-3	NA	few	CASSLFEGADTQYF	TGTGCCAGCAGCTTGTTCGAAGGGGCTGATACGCAGTATTTT